The entry that follows covers one TCR beta chain sequence. Only one base separates this from a far larger clonotype, so it likely reflects a read error. CDR1 is MDHEN and CDR2 is SYDVKM in the germline V gene. CDR3 length equals 16 residues. V shed 4 bases and J shed 13 bases, with 26 bases lying between them. The sample comes from a study of low-dose radiotherapy and immunotherapy resistance in tumors. Study background: With fractions of 0.5 Gy given every 2 weeks, Cohort 1 accumulated a total of 6.5 Gy. Each patient was administered nivolumab intravenously at 240 mg, which was a flat dose, every two weeks, along with intravenous ipilimumab at 1 mg/kg every six weeks.

Time point meaning: after trial treatment. Treatment given: LDRT plus nivolumab, ipilimumab, low-dose cyclophosphamide and aspirin (RACIN trial). Treatment of the donors consisted of nivolumab and ipilimumab (plus aspirin, low-dose cyclophosphamide and low-dose radiotherapy). Gene-specific TRAV and TRBV primers were used for first-strand cDNA, covering alpha and beta chains. The PCR that amplified TCRs ran for 20 to 25 cycles, relying on a constant-region primer and a V-primer adapter. TCRdb analysed the reads with MiXCR anew, one entry per CDR3 protein. The sample yields approximately 30,000 distinct CDR3 sequences, approximately 49% seen once.

Sequenced here: PBMCs, sampled after low-dose radiotherapy plus immunotherapy. The chain links TRBV28 to TRBJ2-1; D is undetermined. The TCR comes from a male donor with gallbladder cancer. This CDR3 reads CASSYATDGLQETQFF. Written as DNA, the CDR3 is TGTGCCAGCAGTTATGCGACGGACGGTTTACAAGAGACCCAGTTCTTC.